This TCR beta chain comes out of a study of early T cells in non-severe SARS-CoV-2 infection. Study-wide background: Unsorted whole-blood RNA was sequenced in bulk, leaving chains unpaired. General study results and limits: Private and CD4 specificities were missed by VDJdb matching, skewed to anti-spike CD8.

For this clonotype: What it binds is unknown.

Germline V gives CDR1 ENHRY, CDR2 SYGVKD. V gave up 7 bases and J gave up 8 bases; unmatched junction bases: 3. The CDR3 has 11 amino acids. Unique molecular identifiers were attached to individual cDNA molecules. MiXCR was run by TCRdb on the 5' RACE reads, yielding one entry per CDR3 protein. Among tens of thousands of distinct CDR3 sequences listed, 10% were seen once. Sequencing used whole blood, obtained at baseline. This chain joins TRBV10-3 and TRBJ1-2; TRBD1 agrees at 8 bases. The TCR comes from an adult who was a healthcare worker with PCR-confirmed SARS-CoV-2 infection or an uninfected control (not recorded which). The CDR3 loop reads CAIKTGDGYTF. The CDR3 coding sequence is TGTGCCATCAAGACAGGGGACGGCTACACCTTC.